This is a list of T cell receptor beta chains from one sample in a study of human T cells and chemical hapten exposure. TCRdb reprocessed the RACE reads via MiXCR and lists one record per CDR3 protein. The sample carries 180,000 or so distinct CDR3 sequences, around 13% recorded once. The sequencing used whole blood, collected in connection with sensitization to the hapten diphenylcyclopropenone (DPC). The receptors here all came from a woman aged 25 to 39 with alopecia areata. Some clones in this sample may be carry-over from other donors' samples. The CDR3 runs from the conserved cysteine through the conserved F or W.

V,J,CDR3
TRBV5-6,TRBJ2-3,CASSLNSPTDTQYF
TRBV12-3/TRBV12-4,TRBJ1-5,CASRGNSNQPQHF
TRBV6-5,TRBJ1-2,CASSYGVRYGYTF
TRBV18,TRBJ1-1,CASSPRSERAEAFF
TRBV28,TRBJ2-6,CASSGQGAGANVLTF
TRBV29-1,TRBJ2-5,CSVEFSAGQYF
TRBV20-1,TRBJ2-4,CSASSAGIAKNIQYF
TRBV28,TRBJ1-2,CASSLWSWQGARYGYTF
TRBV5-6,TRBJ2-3,CASSLGFGTSDTQYF
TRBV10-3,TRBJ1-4,CAISARAENEKLFF
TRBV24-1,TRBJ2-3,CATSDTSKITSDTQYF
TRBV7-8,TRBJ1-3,CASRARVAGNTIYF
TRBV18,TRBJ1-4,CASSPFGDEKLFF
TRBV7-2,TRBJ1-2,CASSLIPPGQGSNYGYTF
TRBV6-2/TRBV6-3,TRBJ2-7,CASRQGHLSSYEQYF
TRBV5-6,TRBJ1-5,CASSLEGLNQPQHF
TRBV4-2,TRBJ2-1,CASSQEPSIDEQFF
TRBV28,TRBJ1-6,CASSPRGKDSPLHF
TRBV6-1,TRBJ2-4,CASSATWEGRSNIQYF
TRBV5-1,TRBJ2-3,CASGQGDPLTDTQYF
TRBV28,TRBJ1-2,CASRPAGINYGYTF
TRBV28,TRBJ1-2,CASSPPDRMYGYTF
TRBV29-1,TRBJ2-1,CSVEKDRGIYNEQFF
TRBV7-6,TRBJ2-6,CASSPGQSSADLTF
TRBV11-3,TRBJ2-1,CASSLAGYNEQFF
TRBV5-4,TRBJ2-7,CASSRGLAVEQYF
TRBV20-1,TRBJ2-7,CSARNERGPTYEQYF
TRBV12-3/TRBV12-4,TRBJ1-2,CASSLGTDYAGYTF
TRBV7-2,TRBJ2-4,CASSFQGNDIQYF
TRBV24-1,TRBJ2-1,CATKPGQGSNEQFF
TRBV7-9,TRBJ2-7,CASSSRTSGPYEQYF
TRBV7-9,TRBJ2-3,CASSWTGGTDTQYF
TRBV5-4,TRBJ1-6,CASSSRTGGTSPLHF
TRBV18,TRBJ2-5,CASSRRDSFSEGETQYF
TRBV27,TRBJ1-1,CASGQTGLNTEAFF
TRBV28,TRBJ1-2,CASSLVRGLGYTF
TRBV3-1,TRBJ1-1,CASSLLEGNTEAFF
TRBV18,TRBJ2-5,CASSSKGGTQGQETQYF
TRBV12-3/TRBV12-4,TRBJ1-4,CASSLSISDEKLFF
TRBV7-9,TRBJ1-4,CASSLNLFGDSNEKLFF
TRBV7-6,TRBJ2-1,CASSPGVGGTYNEQFF
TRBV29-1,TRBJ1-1,CSTWTGDTEAFF
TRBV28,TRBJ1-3,CASSVVSGNTIYF
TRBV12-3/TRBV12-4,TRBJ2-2,CASSLISGRPGELFF
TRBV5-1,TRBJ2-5,CASSSASGELETQYF
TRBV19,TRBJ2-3,CASSWTVTDTQYF
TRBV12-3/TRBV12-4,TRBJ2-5,CASSLGPMVSQYF
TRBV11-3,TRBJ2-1,CASSSLGQANNEQFF
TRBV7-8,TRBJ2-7,CASSLRDIAYEQYF
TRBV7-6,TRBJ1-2,CASSLVPESYGYTF
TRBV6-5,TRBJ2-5,CASSLASGASLETQYF
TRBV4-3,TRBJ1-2,CASSQDSQLYGYTF
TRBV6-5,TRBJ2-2,CASGNTGELFF
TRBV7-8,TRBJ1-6,CASSLGGKNSPLHF
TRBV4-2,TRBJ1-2,CASSPGQASNYGYTF
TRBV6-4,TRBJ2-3,CASKPGPLTDTQYF
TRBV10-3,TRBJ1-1,CAIRDRGMNTEAFF